The entry below gives a single T cell receptor (beta chain) sequence along with its context. As yet, its antigen is unknown. A much larger clone differs by one base, so this may be a read error. CDR3 length: 14 residues. CDR1 and CDR2 (germline): SQVTM, ANQGSEA. With a constant-region primer, TCR beta cDNA was made from approximately 520 ng of total RNA. Library construction for TCR beta comprised three nested multiplex PCR rounds performed with slightly modified ARM-PCR. Investigators reported that the first two PCR rounds, at roughly 10 cycles each, used TRBV1-TRBV30 forward primers with a C-beta reverse primer. TCRdb reanalysed the multiplex PCR reads using MiXCR and keeps one entry per CDR3 protein. The sample lists just over 300,000 distinct CDR3 sequences, around 50% occurring once. Both blood RNA, taken from unsorted whole blood, and germline DNA were extracted. Preoperatively, peripheral blood was drawn, four milliliters in total.

The source of the sample is a study of tumor-infiltrating lymphocytes in primary liver carcinoma. About the study: All patients had surgically resected primary liver carcinoma. These were node-negative, non-metastatic T1-T3 tumors of roughly 4 to 10 cm.

Study observations and caveats: Significantly larger top-250-clone fractions were found in tumors than in blood (p = 0.039).

The chain links TRBV29-1 to TRBJ1-2; 7 bases line up with TRBD1. Input material: peripheral blood. The receptor comes from a woman in her 30s with primary liver carcinoma and hepatitis B virus infection. CDR3 nucleotides: TGCAGCATTAGGGGGGACAGTGCTAACTATGGCCACACCTTC. This gives the protein CSIRGDSANYGHTF.